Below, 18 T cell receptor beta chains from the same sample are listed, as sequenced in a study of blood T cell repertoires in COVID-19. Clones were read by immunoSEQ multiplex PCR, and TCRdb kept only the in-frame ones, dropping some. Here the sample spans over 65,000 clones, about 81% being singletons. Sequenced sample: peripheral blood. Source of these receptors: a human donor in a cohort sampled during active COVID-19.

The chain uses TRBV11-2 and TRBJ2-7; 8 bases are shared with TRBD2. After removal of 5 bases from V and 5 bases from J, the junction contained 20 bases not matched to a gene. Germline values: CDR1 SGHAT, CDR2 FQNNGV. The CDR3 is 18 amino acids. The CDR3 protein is CASSPPGLGRMRSDEQYF. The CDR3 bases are TGTGCCAGCAGCCCCCCGGGACTAGGAAGAATGAGGTCGGACGAGCAGTACTTC.

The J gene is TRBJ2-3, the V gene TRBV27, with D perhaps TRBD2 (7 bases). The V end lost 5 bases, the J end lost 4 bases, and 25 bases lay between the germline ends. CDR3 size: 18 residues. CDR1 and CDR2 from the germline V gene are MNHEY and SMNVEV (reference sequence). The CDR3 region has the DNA TGTGCCAGCAGTCCACCTTGGGGGGCGGGAGAAGGGTCAGATACGCAGTATTTT. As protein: CASSPPWGAGEGSDTQYF.

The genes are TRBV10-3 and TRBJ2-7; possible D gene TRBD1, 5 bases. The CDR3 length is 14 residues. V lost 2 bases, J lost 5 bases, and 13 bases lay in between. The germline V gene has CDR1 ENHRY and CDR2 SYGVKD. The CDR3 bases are TGTGCCATCAGTGAGGGCCGGCTCAGGGACGAGCAGTACTTC. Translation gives CAISEGRLRDEQYF.

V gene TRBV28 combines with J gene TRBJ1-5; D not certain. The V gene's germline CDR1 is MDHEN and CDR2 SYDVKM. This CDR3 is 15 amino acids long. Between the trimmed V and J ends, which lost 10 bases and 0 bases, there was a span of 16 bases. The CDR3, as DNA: TGTGCCACCCAACGAACAGTTCATAGCAATCAGCCCCAGCATTTT. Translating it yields CATQRTVHSNQPQHF.

The CDR3 spells CATSSPTSGSYEQYF. The CDR3, as DNA: TGTGCCACCAGCAGCCCGACTAGCGGGAGCTACGAGCAGTACTTC. V usage is TRBV15 and J usage is TRBJ2-7; 12 bases fit TRBD2. Trimming took 3 bases from V and 3 from J; bases not matched to a gene: 3. The CDR3 runs 15 residues. From germline, CDR1 is LNHNV and CDR2 YYDKDF (reference sequence).

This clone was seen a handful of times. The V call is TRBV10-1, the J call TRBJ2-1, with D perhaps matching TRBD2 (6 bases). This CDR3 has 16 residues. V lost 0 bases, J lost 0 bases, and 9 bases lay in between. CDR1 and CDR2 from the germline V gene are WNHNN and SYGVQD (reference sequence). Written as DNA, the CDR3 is TGCGCCAGCAGTGAGTCTGGGGGGAGCTCCTACAATGAGCAGTTCTTC. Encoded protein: CASSESGGSSYNEQFF.

This chain's CDR3 is CASTQTGANVLTF. As DNA, the CDR3 is TGTGCCAGTACCCAGACTGGGGCCAACGTCCTGACTTTC. The J gene is TRBJ2-6, the V gene TRBV19; D is ambiguous. Germline V gene lookup returns CDR1 LNHDA and CDR2 SQIVND (reference sequence). Trimming took 7 bases from V and 2 from J, leaving 6 bases between them. This CDR3 comprises 13 residues.

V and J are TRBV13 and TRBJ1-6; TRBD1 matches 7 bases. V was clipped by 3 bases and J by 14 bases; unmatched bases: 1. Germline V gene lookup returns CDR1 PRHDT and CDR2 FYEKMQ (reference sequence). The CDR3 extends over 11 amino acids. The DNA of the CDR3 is TGTGCCAGCAGCTTCAGGGGGGCCCTCCACTTT. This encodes CASSFRGALHF.

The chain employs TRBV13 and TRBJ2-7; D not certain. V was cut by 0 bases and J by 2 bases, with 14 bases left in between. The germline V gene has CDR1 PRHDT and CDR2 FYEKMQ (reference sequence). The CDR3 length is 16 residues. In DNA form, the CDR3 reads TGTGCCAGCAGCTTAGGCCCGATACAAACCCCCTACGAGCAGTACTTC. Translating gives CASSLGPIQTPYEQYF.

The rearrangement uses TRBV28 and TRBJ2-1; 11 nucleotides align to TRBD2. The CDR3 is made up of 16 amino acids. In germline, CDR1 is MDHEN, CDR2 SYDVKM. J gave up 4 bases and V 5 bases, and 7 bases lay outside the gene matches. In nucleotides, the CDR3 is TGTGCCAGCAGTGAGCCCGGGACTAGCGGATACAATGAGCAGTTCTTC. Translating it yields CASSEPGTSGYNEQFF.

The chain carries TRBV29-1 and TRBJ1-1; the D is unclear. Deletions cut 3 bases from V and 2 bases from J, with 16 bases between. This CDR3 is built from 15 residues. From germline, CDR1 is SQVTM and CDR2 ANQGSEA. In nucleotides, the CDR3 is TGCAGCGTTGAGTTCACGCAGGTCCTAAACACTGAAGCTTTCTTT. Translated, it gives CSVEFTQVLNTEAFF.

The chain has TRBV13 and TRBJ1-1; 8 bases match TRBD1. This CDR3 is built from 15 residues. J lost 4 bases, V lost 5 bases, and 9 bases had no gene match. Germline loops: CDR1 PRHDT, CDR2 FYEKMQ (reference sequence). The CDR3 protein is CASSHGTGDGTEAFF. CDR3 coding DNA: TGTGCCAGCAGCCATGGGACAGGAGATGGCACTGAAGCTTTCTTT.

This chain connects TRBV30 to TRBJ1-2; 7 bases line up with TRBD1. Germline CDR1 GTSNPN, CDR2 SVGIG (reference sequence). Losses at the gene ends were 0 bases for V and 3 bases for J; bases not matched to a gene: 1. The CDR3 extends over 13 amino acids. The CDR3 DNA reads TGTGCCTGGAGTGTCGGGACAGACTATGGCTACACCTTC. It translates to CAWSVGTDYGYTF.

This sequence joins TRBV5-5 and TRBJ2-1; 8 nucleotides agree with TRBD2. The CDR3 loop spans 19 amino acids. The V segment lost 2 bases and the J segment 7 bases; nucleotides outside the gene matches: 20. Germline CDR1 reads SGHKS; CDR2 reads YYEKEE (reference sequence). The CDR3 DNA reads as TGTGCCAGCAGCTTCACGGCAGTAGCGGGGAACTCAAGGGGGAATGAGCAGTTCTTC. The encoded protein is CASSFTAVAGNSRGNEQFF.

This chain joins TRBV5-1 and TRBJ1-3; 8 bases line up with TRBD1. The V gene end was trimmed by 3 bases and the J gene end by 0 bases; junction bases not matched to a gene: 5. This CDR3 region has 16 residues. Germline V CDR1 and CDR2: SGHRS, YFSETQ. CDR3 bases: TGCGCCAGCAGCTCAGGACAGGGTGGCTCTGGAAACACCATATATTTT. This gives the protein CASSSGQGGSGNTIYF.

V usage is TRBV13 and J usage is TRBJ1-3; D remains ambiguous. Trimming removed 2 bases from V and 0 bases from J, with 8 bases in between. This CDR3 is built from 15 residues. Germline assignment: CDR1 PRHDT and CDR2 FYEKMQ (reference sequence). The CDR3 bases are TGTGCCAGCAGCTTACCGAGATTCTCTGGAAACACCATATATTTT. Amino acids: CASSLPRFSGNTIYF. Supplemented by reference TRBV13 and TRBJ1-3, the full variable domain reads AAGVIQSPRHLIKEKRETATLKCYPIPRHDTVYWYQQGPGQDPQFLISFYEKMQSDKGSIPDRFSAQQFSDYHSELNMSSLELGDSALYFCASSLPRFSGNTIYFGEGSWLTVV.

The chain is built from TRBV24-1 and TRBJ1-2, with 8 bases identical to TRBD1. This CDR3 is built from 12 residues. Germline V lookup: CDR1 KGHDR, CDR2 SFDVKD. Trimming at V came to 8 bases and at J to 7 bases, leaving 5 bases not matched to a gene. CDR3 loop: CATNGQGGGYTF. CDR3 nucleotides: TGTGCCACCAATGGACAGGGCGGTGGCTACACCTTC.

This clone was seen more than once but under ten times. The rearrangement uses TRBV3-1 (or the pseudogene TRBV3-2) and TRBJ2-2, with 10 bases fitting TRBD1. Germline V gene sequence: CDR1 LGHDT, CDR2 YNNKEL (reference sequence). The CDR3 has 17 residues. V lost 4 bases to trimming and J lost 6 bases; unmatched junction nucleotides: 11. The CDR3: CASSPPPRTGGAGELFF. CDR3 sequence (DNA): TGTGCCAGCAGCCCCCCACCCAGGACAGGGGGTGCCGGGGAGCTGTTTTTT.